The text below deals with one T cell receptor beta chain. The data stem from a study of blood T cells in healthy people across ages. A second PCR of 7 to 11 cycles used a sample-barcoded 5' primer and a J-beta primer mix. TCRdb ran MiXCR on the 5' RACE reads and lists one entry per CDR3 protein. The data show 1.5 million to 2 million distinct CDR3 sequences, roughly 52% seen once. V shed 0 bases and J shed 0 bases, with 10 bases lying between them. The CDR3 is 16 amino acids. From germline, CDR1 is SNHLY and CDR2 FYNNEI. The sequenced material came from blood. The clonotype comes from a middle-aged woman in good health. The chain joins TRBV2 to TRBJ2-3; possible D gene TRBD2, 5 bases. As DNA, the CDR3 is TGTGCCAGCAGTGAAGCAGCTAGCCGGAGCACAGATACGCAGTATTTT. It codes for CASSEAASRSTDTQYF.